The 15 T cell receptor beta chains presented below share a single source sample, sequenced in a study of T cell responses to AZD1222 COVID-19 vaccine. Generated by immunoSEQ multiplex PCR, the TCRdb table keeps only in-frame clones and is missing some. The sample shows 100,000 to 150,000 clones, approximately 90% of them seen only once. Sample: peripheral blood, taken on day 0 of AZD1222 vaccination. These receptors all stem from an adult in good health.

The gene calls are TRBV28 and TRBJ2-7, with unresolved D. The CDR3 extends over 13 amino acids. The germline CDR1 and CDR2 sequences are MDHEN and SYDVKM. The V end was cut by 3 bases, the J end by 0 bases, with 6 bases between. CDR3 region: CASSFGSSYEQYF. DNA of the CDR3: TGTGCCAGCAGTTTTGGCAGCTCCTACGAGCAGTACTTC.

Points on this clone: A read error may account for a junction end that differs from germline. The rearrangement links TRBV7-7 to TRBJ2-5, with a tentative D call TRBD1 (5 bases). CDR3 size: 20 residues. Germline V gives CDR1 SSHAT, CDR2 FNYEAQ (reference sequence). CDR3 DNA: TGTGCTAGCAGCTCACTCTTGTGGGGCTACGCGCTGAATTTCCAAGAGACCCAGTACTTC. Translating gives CASSSLLWGYALNFQETQYF.

This clone was recorded once. The CDR3, as DNA: TGCAGCGTTGAAGATCGAGACAGCTACTATGGCTACACCTTC. It yields the protein CSVEDRDSYYGYTF. V is TRBV29-1 and J is TRBJ1-2, with D perhaps matching TRBD1 (5 bases). The V gene's germline CDR1 is SQVTM and CDR2 ANQGSEA. This CDR3 comprises 14 residues. The V end was cut by 0 bases, the J end by 3 bases, with 11 bases between.

The chain recombines TRBV13 with TRBJ2-6; D is possibly TRBD2 (5 bases). V lost 2 bases and J lost 5, with 13 bases in between. The CDR3 is made up of 16 amino acids. Germline lookup yields CDR1 PRHDT and CDR2 FYEKMQ (reference sequence). Written as DNA, the CDR3 is TGTGCCAGCAGCTTAACCACGGGAACACGGGCCAACGTCCTGACTTTC. It codes for CASSLTTGTRANVLTF.

The gene calls are TRBV7-9 and TRBJ2-3, with D possibly being TRBD1 or TRBD2 (5 bases each). The CDR3 loop spans 15 amino acids. Trimming cost V 5 bases and J 2 bases, with 14 bases left between them. CDR1 is SEHNR, CDR2 FQNEAQ, per germline (reference sequence). The CDR3 sequence is CASSPRDGDTDTQYF. CDR3 sequence (DNA): TGTGCCAGCAGCCCCCGGGACGGCGACACAGATACGCAGTATTTT.

This clone was picked up one time. Other nucleotide sequences in the sample specify the same CDR3. The chain couples TRBV20-1 to TRBJ2-7, with D hard to call. The CDR3 length is 11 residues. Trimming shortened V by 4 bases and J by 5 bases, and 9 bases separated the two germline ends. The germline V gene has CDR1 DFQATT and CDR2 SNEGSKA (reference sequence). The CDR3 protein is CSATPGDEQYF. The CDR3 DNA reads TGCAGTGCTACACCAGGAGACGAGCAGTACTTC.

This rearrangement joins TRBV15 to TRBJ1-3; D is unresolved. Germline values: CDR1 LNHNV, CDR2 YYDKDF (reference sequence). Between the trimmed V and J ends, which lost 0 bases and 8 bases, there was a span of 8 bases. The length of the CDR3 is 13 residues. For the CDR3, the DNA is TGTGCCACCAGCAGAGACCCCCTGTACACCATATATTTT. It yields the protein CATSRDPLYTIYF.

This clone was detected only once. The V and J genes are TRBV6-5 and TRBJ1-5; a weak D match, TRBD1 (6 bases). V lost 2 bases to trimming and J lost 6 bases, with 14 bases between them. Germline V lookup: CDR1 MNHEY, CDR2 SVGAGI. The CDR3 runs 15 residues. As DNA, the CDR3 is TGTGCCAGCAGTTACCCGGGGGGGGCAGGTCAGCCCCAGCATTTT. Encoded protein: CASSYPGGAGQPQHF.

J is TRBJ2-2 and V is TRBV7-9; 12 bases align to TRBD1. Germline assignment: CDR1 SEHNR and CDR2 FQNEAQ (reference sequence). This CDR3 region has 16 residues. The V segment lost 5 bases and the J segment 4 bases; nucleotides outside the gene matches: 5. The CDR3 spells CASSRGTGGGTGELFF. CDR3 nucleotide sequence: TGTGCCAGCAGCCGCGGGACAGGGGGCGGCACCGGGGAGCTGTTTTTT.

The chain couples TRBV7-9 to TRBJ1-2, with 7 positions matching TRBD1. With V trimmed by 5 bases and J by 4 bases, 10 bases remained unmatched. The CDR3 is made up of 15 amino acids. Looked up from germline, CDR1 is SEHNR and CDR2 is FQNEAQ (reference sequence). The CDR3 DNA reads TGTGCCAGCAGCCGACCGGGACAGTTGTCCTATGGCTACACCTTC. Its translation is CASSRPGQLSYGYTF.

V and J are TRBV6-5 and TRBJ1-4; a weak D match, TRBD1 (6 bases). In germline, CDR1 is MNHEY, CDR2 SVGAGI. This CDR3 comprises 15 residues. Trimming cost V 4 bases and J 6 bases, with 15 bases left between them. The CDR3 coding sequence is TGTGCCAGCAGTTCTTTTGGGGGGGGCCATGAAAAACTGTTTTTT. Encoded protein: CASSSFGGGHEKLFF.

V usage is TRBV28 and J usage is TRBJ2-2; D unresolved. The CDR3 covers 15 residues. V shed 5 bases and J shed 0 bases, with 10 bases lying between them. Germline V CDR1 and CDR2: MDHEN, SYDVKM. CDR3 residues: CASSPIRPNTGELFF. The CDR3, as DNA: TGTGCCAGCAGTCCTATCAGGCCGAACACCGGGGAGCTGTTTTTT.

CDR3 DNA: TGTGCCAGCAGCTTGGGAGGCGGGGGGGCAAGGGAGACCCAGTACTTC. It translates to CASSLGGGGARETQYF. This rearrangement joins TRBV5-4 to TRBJ2-5; 9 bases are a match to TRBD2. This CDR3 spans 16 amino acids. Trimming removed 0 bases from V and 5 bases from J; junction bases left unmatched: 8. In germline, CDR1 is SGHNT, CDR2 YYREEE (reference sequence).

The chain combines TRBV18 with TRBJ2-5; D ambiguous. Germline lookup yields CDR1 KGHSH and CDR2 LQKENI. V was cut by 4 bases and J by 3 bases, with 15 bases left in between. The CDR3 is 15 amino acids. For the CDR3, the DNA is TGTGCCAGCTCACGTAACACCCAACTTAAAGAGACCCAGTACTTC. Amino acid sequence: CASSRNTQLKETQYF. Full variable domain (missing parts from reference TRBV18 and TRBJ2-5): NAGVMQNPRHLVRRRGQEARLRCSPMKGHSHVYWYRQLPEEGLKFMVYLQKENIIDESGMPKERFSAEFPKEGPSILRIQQVVRGDSAAYFCASSRNTQLKETQYFGPGTRLLVL.

V is TRBV4-3 and J is TRBJ1-1, with D unresolved. Trimming took 0 bases from V and 0 from J, leaving 8 bases between them. The CDR3 is made up of 15 amino acids. In germline, CDR1 is LGHNA, CDR2 YSLEER. The CDR3, as DNA: TGCGCCAGCAGCCAAGAGAGGGCCCTGAACACTGAAGCTTTCTTT. Translation gives CASSQERALNTEAFF.